These T cell receptor beta chains were read from a single sample in a study of post-analysis software for immune sequencing data. TCRdb re-called the PCR reads with MiXCR, one entry per CDR3 protein. Seen here are roughly 730,000 distinct CDR3 sequences, roughly 27% observed once, and the top ten hold roughly 0.57%. Material for sequencing was blood. Receptors originate from a girl aged 10-17 years with multiple sclerosis. CDR3s include the opening cysteine and the closing phenylalanine or tryptophan. Each record gives: D gene, J gene, clone size, V gene, CDR3 DNA, CDR3 protein. A D gene is named only where the DNA matches it firmly. Only some rows state a clone size, as once, few, many or a class for expanded clones.

D gene: NA; J gene: TRBJ1-1; clone size: few; V gene: TRBV15; CDR3 DNA: TGTGCCACCAGCAGGGAACAGGGGAACACTGAAGCTTTCTTT; CDR3 protein: CATSREQGNTEAFF
D gene: TRBD1; J gene: TRBJ1-4; clone size: NA; V gene: TRBV4-2; CDR3 DNA: TGTGCCAGCAGCCAATGGCCTTTCGGGACAGGGAGTCGAGCAACTAATGAAAAACTGTTTTTT; CDR3 protein: CASSQWPFGTGSRATNEKLFF
D gene: NA; J gene: TRBJ2-3; clone size: NA; V gene: TRBV6-2/TRBV6-3; CDR3 DNA: TGTGCCAGCAGAAACGGTGCAGGGAGGGGGACAGATACGCAGTATTTT; CDR3 protein: CASRNGAGRGTDTQYF
D gene: NA; J gene: TRBJ2-1; clone size: NA; V gene: TRBV29-1; CDR3 DNA: TGCAGCGTTGAAATCGGGGTGCGGGATGAGCAGTTCTTC; CDR3 protein: CSVEIGVRDEQFF
D gene: TRBD1; J gene: TRBJ2-5; clone size: few; V gene: TRBV20-1; CDR3 DNA: TGCAGTGCCATGGACAGGGGGGAGGAGACCCAGTACTTC; CDR3 protein: CSAMDRGEETQYF
D gene: NA; J gene: TRBJ1-1; clone size: once; V gene: TRBV7-2; CDR3 DNA: TGTGCCAGCAGCTTGACAGATTGGCCTGAAGCTTTCTTT; CDR3 protein: CASSLTDWPEAFF
D gene: NA; J gene: TRBJ1-5; clone size: NA; V gene: TRBV27; CDR3 DNA: TGTGCCAGCAGTTTACGGAGGGGGGGCAATCAGCCCCAGCATTTT; CDR3 protein: CASSLRRGGNQPQHF
D gene: NA; J gene: TRBJ2-3; clone size: NA; V gene: TRBV6-6; CDR3 DNA: TGTGCCAGCACCCACGGAGGATACTCTAGCACAGATACGCAGTATTTT; CDR3 protein: CASTHGGYSSTDTQYF
D gene: NA; J gene: TRBJ2-1; clone size: NA; V gene: TRBV28; CDR3 DNA: TGTGCCAGCACTTCAGTGGGGGCGCGGTACAATGAGCAGTTCTTC; CDR3 protein: CASTSVGARYNEQFF
D gene: NA; J gene: TRBJ2-7; clone size: few; V gene: TRBV5-4; CDR3 DNA: TGTGCCAGCGGTGGTCGGGGCCCCTACGAGCAGTACTTC; CDR3 protein: CASGGRGPYEQYF
D gene: NA; J gene: TRBJ2-7; clone size: NA; V gene: TRBV20-1; CDR3 DNA: TGCAGTGCTAGAGTTGGGGCCCGCTACGAGCAGTACTTC; CDR3 protein: CSARVGARYEQYF
D gene: NA; J gene: TRBJ2-1; clone size: NA; V gene: TRBV5-1; CDR3 DNA: TGCGCCAGCAGCTTGGTTACCGGGGCCACTGAGCAGTTCTTC; CDR3 protein: CASSLVTGATEQFF
D gene: TRBD1; J gene: TRBJ1-2; clone size: few; V gene: TRBV5-1; CDR3 DNA: TGCGCCAGCAGCTTGGACAGGGGTCCAAGTGGCTACACCTTC; CDR3 protein: CASSLDRGPSGYTF
D gene: NA; J gene: TRBJ2-7; clone size: few; V gene: TRBV27; CDR3 DNA: TGTGCCAGCAGTTACGTCGGCGGGGGCTGGGGCGAGCAGTACTTC; CDR3 protein: CASSYVGGGWGEQYF
D gene: TRBD2; J gene: TRBJ2-7; clone size: NA; V gene: TRBV7-2; CDR3 DNA: TGTGCCAGCAGCTTAGCAGTCCTAGCGGTGTACAATGAGCAGTACTTC; CDR3 protein: CASSLAVLAVYNEQYF
D gene: NA; J gene: TRBJ2-3; clone size: NA; V gene: TRBV7-2; CDR3 DNA: TGTGCCAGCAGCTTAAGTTTCGGTTCACACACCACAGATACGCAGTATTTT; CDR3 protein: CASSLSFGSHTTDTQYF
D gene: NA; J gene: TRBJ2-3; clone size: NA; V gene: TRBV10-3; CDR3 DNA: TGTGCCATCAGTGAGTTTGGGGGCAGGCACGCAGATACGCAGTATTTT; CDR3 protein: CAISEFGGRHADTQYF
D gene: TRBD1; J gene: TRBJ1-2; clone size: NA; V gene: TRBV6-5; CDR3 DNA: TGTGCCAGCAGCCGGACAGGGTCGCGAGGCTACACCTTC; CDR3 protein: CASSRTGSRGYTF
D gene: NA; J gene: TRBJ2-7; clone size: many; V gene: TRBV25-1; CDR3 DNA: TGTGCCAGCAGTTCCGGGACCGCAACCTACGAGCAGTACTTC; CDR3 protein: CASSSGTATYEQYF
D gene: NA; J gene: TRBJ1-5; clone size: NA; V gene: TRBV27; CDR3 DNA: TGTGCCAGCAGCTATTCCAGGGTGGATCAGCCCCAGCATTTT; CDR3 protein: CASSYSRVDQPQHF
D gene: TRBD2; J gene: TRBJ2-7; clone size: NA; V gene: TRBV20-1; CDR3 DNA: TGCAGTGCTAGATCAGCGGGGGTAAACTCAGCGAACTCCTACGAGCAGTACTTC; CDR3 protein: CSARSAGVNSANSYEQYF
D gene: TRBD2; J gene: TRBJ2-5; clone size: few; V gene: TRBV11-2; CDR3 DNA: TGTGCCAGCAGCTTCCAGGCGGGGGGCCGGGCGGCCCAGTACTTC; CDR3 protein: CASSFQAGGRAAQYF
D gene: TRBD2; J gene: TRBJ2-3; clone size: NA; V gene: TRBV15; CDR3 DNA: TGTGCCACCAGGGCGGGGGGGAGCACAGATACGCAGTATTTT; CDR3 protein: CATRAGGSTDTQYF
D gene: TRBD2; J gene: TRBJ2-1; clone size: few; V gene: TRBV29-1; CDR3 DNA: TGCAGCGTTGTCGGGGGGTTCTCCTACAATGAGCAGTTCTTC; CDR3 protein: CSVVGGFSYNEQFF
D gene: TRBD1; J gene: TRBJ2-7; clone size: few; V gene: TRBV20-1; CDR3 DNA: TGCAGTGCTAGTAGGGACAGGCTGACCGAGCAGTACTTC; CDR3 protein: CSASRDRLTEQYF
D gene: NA; J gene: TRBJ1-2; clone size: few; V gene: TRBV12-3/TRBV12-4; CDR3 DNA: TGTGCCAGCAGTTTTCGGTTAGGACGGACCTATGGCTACACCTTC; CDR3 protein: CASSFRLGRTYGYTF
D gene: NA; J gene: TRBJ2-1; clone size: NA; V gene: TRBV6-1; CDR3 DNA: TGTGCCAGCAGGGGGCTAGGGGGTGAGCAGTTCTTC; CDR3 protein: CASRGLGGEQFF
D gene: NA; J gene: TRBJ1-2; clone size: few; V gene: TRBV29-1; CDR3 DNA: TGCAGCGTTGGGGGGCCCAATGGCTACACCTTC; CDR3 protein: CSVGGPNGYTF
D gene: NA; J gene: TRBJ1-5; clone size: NA; V gene: TRBV20-1; CDR3 DNA: TGCAGTGCTAGAGATTGGGCGGGGAGCAATCAGCCCCAGCATTTT; CDR3 protein: CSARDWAGSNQPQHF
D gene: TRBD1; J gene: TRBJ2-4; clone size: NA; V gene: TRBV12-3/TRBV12-4; CDR3 DNA: TGTGCCAGCAGTTGGACAGGGGGTAAAAACATTCAGTACTTC; CDR3 protein: CASSWTGGKNIQYF
D gene: NA; J gene: TRBJ2-1; clone size: NA; V gene: TRBV5-1; CDR3 DNA: TGCGCCAGCAGCTTGGAGCTCCACCGTGAGCAGTTCTTC; CDR3 protein: CASSLELHREQFF
D gene: TRBD1; J gene: TRBJ2-1; clone size: NA; V gene: TRBV20-1; CDR3 DNA: TGCAGTGCTGAAGACCGCGGGACAGGGCGATACAATGAGCAGTTCTTC; CDR3 protein: CSAEDRGTGRYNEQFF
D gene: TRBD1; J gene: TRBJ2-3; clone size: NA; V gene: TRBV4-3; CDR3 DNA: TGCGCCAGCAGCCAAGAGGGACAGGGATTTGGGGCAGATACGCAGTATTTT; CDR3 protein: CASSQEGQGFGADTQYF
D gene: NA; J gene: TRBJ2-3; clone size: NA; V gene: TRBV12-3/TRBV12-4; CDR3 DNA: TGTGCCAGCAGTTATAAGACAGGACCAGGCACAGATACGCAGTATTTT; CDR3 protein: CASSYKTGPGTDTQYF
D gene: NA; J gene: TRBJ1-5; clone size: NA; V gene: TRBV7-2; CDR3 DNA: TGTGCCAGCAGCCCAGCGGGGGGCCGCAATCAGCCCCAGCATTTT; CDR3 protein: CASSPAGGRNQPQHF
D gene: NA; J gene: TRBJ2-1; clone size: NA; V gene: TRBV5-1; CDR3 DNA: TGCGCCAGCAGCTTGGCCCTAGCACAAGAGACCCAGTTCTTC; CDR3 protein: CASSLALAQETQFF
D gene: NA; J gene: TRBJ2-1; clone size: NA; V gene: TRBV29-1; CDR3 DNA: TGCAGCGTTGAAGCTGAGGACTTCCCACAATACAATGAGCAGTTCTTC; CDR3 protein: CSVEAEDFPQYNEQFF
D gene: TRBD2; J gene: TRBJ2-1; clone size: few; V gene: TRBV20-1; CDR3 DNA: TGCAGTGCGGGACTATGGGAGCAGTTCTTC; CDR3 protein: CSAGLWEQFF
D gene: TRBD1; J gene: TRBJ2-7; clone size: few; V gene: TRBV6-5; CDR3 DNA: TGTGCCAGCAGTACGGACAGGGATGCCTACGAGCAGTACTTC; CDR3 protein: CASSTDRDAYEQYF
D gene: NA; J gene: TRBJ1-6; clone size: NA; V gene: TRBV6-5; CDR3 DNA: TGTGCCAGCAGCTTCCTACAGGGTATCGGTTCACCCCTCCACTTT; CDR3 protein: CASSFLQGIGSPLHF
D gene: TRBD1; J gene: TRBJ2-6; clone size: few; V gene: TRBV10-3; CDR3 DNA: TGTGCCATCTATATCGGACAGGGGAGGGCTGGGGCCAACGTCCTGACTTTC; CDR3 protein: CAIYIGQGRAGANVLTF
D gene: NA; J gene: TRBJ2-1; clone size: NA; V gene: TRBV12-3/TRBV12-4; CDR3 DNA: TGTGCCAGCCAGGTGAACCCCTCCTACAATGGGCAGTTCTTC; CDR3 protein: CASQVNPSYNGQFF
D gene: TRBD1; J gene: TRBJ1-1; clone size: NA; V gene: TRBV7-9; CDR3 DNA: TGTGCCAGCAGCCCTCACAGGGGGCGGAACACTGAAGCTTTCTTT; CDR3 protein: CASSPHRGRNTEAFF
D gene: NA; J gene: TRBJ2-7; clone size: NA; V gene: TRBV6-6; CDR3 DNA: TGTGCCAGCGGACAACCGGGACCCCGCGCCCACGGGCAGTACTTC; CDR3 protein: CASGQPGPRAHGQYF
D gene: NA; J gene: TRBJ1-1; clone size: NA; V gene: TRBV9; CDR3 DNA: TGTGCCAGCAACACCAAACCGGGCACTGAAGCTTTCTTT; CDR3 protein: CASNTKPGTEAFF
D gene: NA; J gene: TRBJ2-3; clone size: NA; V gene: TRBV12-3/TRBV12-4; CDR3 DNA: TGTGCCAGCAGGCAGTCGGCAGGGCGGGCGGATACGGAGTATTTT; CDR3 protein: CASRQSAGRADTEYF
D gene: NA; J gene: TRBJ2-7; clone size: NA; V gene: TRBV20-1; CDR3 DNA: TGCAGTGCTAGAGGGCCGGCGGGGATCTACGAGCAGTACTTC; CDR3 protein: CSARGPAGIYEQYF
D gene: TRBD2; J gene: TRBJ2-1; clone size: few; V gene: TRBV6-2/TRBV6-3; CDR3 DNA: TGTGCCAGCACCTGGACTAGTAGCTCCTACAATGAGCAGTTCTTC; CDR3 protein: CASTWTSSSYNEQFF
D gene: NA; J gene: TRBJ2-5; clone size: few; V gene: TRBV11-2; CDR3 DNA: TGTGCCAGCAGCCCCGGGGTCATATTAGAGACCCAGTACTTC; CDR3 protein: CASSPGVILETQYF
D gene: NA; J gene: TRBJ2-3; clone size: NA; V gene: TRBV3-1; CDR3 DNA: TGTGCCAGCTATAAGCGGGGCACAGATACGCAGTATTTT; CDR3 protein: CASYKRGTDTQYF
D gene: NA; J gene: TRBJ2-1; clone size: NA; V gene: TRBV12-3/TRBV12-4; CDR3 DNA: TGTGCCAGCAGTTTAGCGGGGGACCTAGGGAATGAGCAGTTCTTC; CDR3 protein: CASSLAGDLGNEQFF
D gene: NA; J gene: TRBJ1-1; clone size: NA; V gene: TRBV12-3/TRBV12-4; CDR3 DNA: TGTGCCAGCAGCTACGAGACAGTTGGGGCTGAAGCTTTCTTT; CDR3 protein: CASSYETVGAEAFF
D gene: NA; J gene: TRBJ2-1; clone size: many; V gene: TRBV25-1; CDR3 DNA: TGTGCCAGCAGCGGCCCGAGCTCCTACAATGAGCAGTTCTTC; CDR3 protein: CASSGPSSYNEQFF
D gene: NA; J gene: TRBJ2-5; clone size: NA; V gene: TRBV2; CDR3 DNA: TGTGCCAGCAGTGATCCGGGGCAGGAGACCCAGTACTTC; CDR3 protein: CASSDPGQETQYF
D gene: NA; J gene: TRBJ2-7; clone size: NA; V gene: TRBV14; CDR3 DNA: TGTGCCAGCAGCCAGGTGCAAATAAGCAGGGGATTTCGCGAGCAGTACTTC; CDR3 protein: CASSQVQISRGFREQYF
D gene: NA; J gene: TRBJ2-3; clone size: few; V gene: TRBV10-3; CDR3 DNA: TGTGCCACCGCTTCTGAGGACCGGGGGTATTCAGATACGCAGTATTTT; CDR3 protein: CATASEDRGYSDTQYF
D gene: NA; J gene: TRBJ2-5; clone size: few; V gene: TRBV5-1; CDR3 DNA: TGCGCCAGCAGCTCCCAGGCCGGGGGAGAGACCCAGTACTTC; CDR3 protein: CASSSQAGGETQYF
D gene: TRBD2; J gene: TRBJ2-3; clone size: NA; V gene: TRBV5-1; CDR3 DNA: TGCGCCAGCAGCACCACCGGGACTAGGGGGGATACGCAGTATTTT; CDR3 protein: CASSTTGTRGDTQYF
D gene: NA; J gene: TRBJ1-6; clone size: NA; V gene: TRBV6-6; CDR3 DNA: TGTGCCAGCAGTTACCAGTTGACAGCACCCCTCCACTTT; CDR3 protein: CASSYQLTAPLHF
D gene: NA; J gene: TRBJ2-5; clone size: few; V gene: TRBV4-3; CDR3 DNA: TGCGCCAGCAGCCTCCAACCGGGACGCGCGGAGACCCAGTACTTC; CDR3 protein: CASSLQPGRAETQYF